This T cell receptor (beta chain) was sequenced during a study of blood T cell repertoires in COVID-19. This CDR3 is 15 amino acids long. CDR1 is LGHDT and CDR2 is YNNKEL in the germline V gene (reference sequence). Deletions cut 2 bases from V and 3 bases from J, with 14 bases between. Study processing details: Estimates of nucleated cell counts were drawn from the amplification of reference gene primers. The assay was immunoSEQ multiplex PCR, and TCRdb's table has in-frame clones only and misses some. V, J and clone size reflect that table, while D and trimming were determined from the DNA. The sample has 100,000 or so clones, around 90% seen once.

Sample: peripheral blood. The clonotype comes from a man in his fifties with active or convalescent COVID-19. V is TRBV3-1 (or the pseudogene TRBV3-2) and J is TRBJ2-7; tentative D call: TRBD2 (6 bases). The CDR3, as DNA: TGTGCCAGCAGCCAATTTTGGCAGGGAGGCTACGAGCAGTACTTC. It codes for CASSQFWQGGYEQYF.